The T cell receptor beta chain described here comes from a study of cytomegalovirus exposure and HLA in healthy donors (TCRdb year 2017). In the study overall: In an earlier analysis of under 600 of the donors, under 300 Gb of sequence data and 90 million to 120 million unique TCR beta sequences from 150 million to 200 million T cells were reported. An early release covering just under 650 HLA-typed donors comprised about 320 gigabases of sequencing data and tens of millions of unique TCR sequences. Of the roughly 400 genotyped donors, approximately 82% fell in the genetic ancestry cluster associated with self-reported Caucasian donors. The aim of the study was to test whether cataloging public T cell receptors could identify signatures of past pathogen exposure. The study profiled the T cell repertoires of about 720 subjects by immunosequencing and related them to cytomegalovirus serostatus. In addition to the first cohort of roughly 670 subjects, a separate validation cohort of 120 different subjects was used. To predict cytomegalovirus infection status, the study combined high-throughput TCR immunosequencing, statistical association of individual TCRs with disease status, and machine learning. In a later analysis, previously published TCR beta repertoires from several hundred donors were re-analyzed and high-resolution HLA genotyping was added so that TCR occurrence patterns could be studied. The later analysis used no new phenotypic data to find candidate immune exposures, relying instead on TCR beta sequences and their occurrence across donors. An earlier analysis of approximately 630 of the donors applied high-throughput TCR beta sequencing to assess whether each TCR beta V gene segment acted as functional or pseudogenic. Alongside the repertoire data, information on donor age, sex, ethnicity and CMV serostatus was compiled. In a later genetic analysis, genome-wide SNP genotypes for about three fifths of the roughly 670 donors were used, and that subset was treated as a discovery cohort. Every repertoire in the discovery cohort had been generated on one and the same sequencing platform. HLA typing included class I and class II loci at four-digit resolution. Typing coverage differed by locus: A, B, C, DRB1 and DQB1 were typed in about 620-630 donors, DQA1 in 500 to 550, DPA1 in 606, and DPB1 in around 440. Five DR-DQ haplotypes were treated as single units for association and clustering because of strong linkage in the cohort. Among some 400 genotyped donors of the cohort, an average of 235,054 unique TCR beta nucleotide sequences were sequenced per donor, roughly a sixth of them non-productive. What the authors observed across the whole study: In the study, 150 to 200 TCR beta chains were listed as associated with cytomegalovirus. A later genetic analysis reported fewer N-insertions in productive TCRs among donors in an Asian-associated ancestry cluster than the roughly 700-donor mean. In vitro tests confirmed that a few of the cytomegalovirus-associated TCR beta chains recognize cytomegalovirus antigens. According to the authors, the approach could potentially be generalized to other disease states and immunological phenotypes. Because HLA typing was unavailable for some donors at each locus, only the typed subset was used in association tests. According to a later analysis, parvovirus B19, influenza, CMV and Epstein-Barr virus appeared linked to several top co-occurrence clusters. A cluster of highly shared sequence variants was judged likely to be a technical artifact of the sequencing pipeline. A further reported finding was that TCR beta sequences accurately predicted the HLA-A and HLA-B alleles for most subjects in the first cohort. A later genetic analysis associated a missense DCLRE1C variant with V-gene and J-gene trimming of TCR beta chains, and an independent cohort replicated the association. According to a later analysis, most CMV-associated TCR beta chains appeared to be HLA-restricted, and the HLA associations seemed to be driven largely by CMV exposure. When HLA alleles, especially DR and DQ, strongly co-occurred, attributing TCR associations to individual alleles was difficult. At a false discovery rate of 0.05, a later analysis linked around 15,000 TCR beta sequences to specific HLA alleles. In this cohort, only TCR beta chains were sequenced, and detectable features were limited by the absence of alpha or paired-chain data. In a later analysis, TCR association rates were found to vary across HLA loci, with the most associated TCRs seen for DRB1 alleles and the fewest for HLA-C alleles. Correlated functional status among segregating V segments might reflect linkage disequilibrium, but an unknown experimental factor could not be ruled out. Some IMGT-functional V segments, including TRBV6-2 and TRBV6-3, could not be distinguished by the 87-base-pair reads and were therefore excluded. Roughly 15 rarely observed V segments, including chromosome 9 orphons, were excluded from the earlier analysis of some 590 of the donors because counts were too low. Roughly uniform sequencing depth across donors was assumed in presence/absence analyses, although this assumption may not hold. The only immune exposure information available for the cohort was CMV serostatus. In a later analysis, HLA-associated TCR beta chains were found to be more clonally expanded and to have lower generation probabilities than equally common non-associated chains. The classifier was reported to diagnose cytomegalovirus status with high specificity and sensitivity in both the original cohort and the validation cohort. While some public TCRs were present in many individuals, most TCR sequences turned up only very rarely across donors. In an earlier analysis of 587 of the donors, most TCR beta V segments appeared in productive rearrangements about 87% or about 30% of the time, broadly matching IMGT annotations.

The cohort comprised more than 550 healthy bone marrow donors. At the time of sampling, all cohort members were nominally healthy, though unrecorded immune exposures were likely present. The donor was CMV seronegative and belonged to the group of 352 seronegative cohort members. A peripheral blood sample was collected from each donor, and TCR beta sequencing was performed on peripheral blood mononuclear cells. The Qiagen DNeasy Blood Extraction Kit was used to extract genomic DNA from the blood cell samples. The library was generated by the immunoSEQ multiplex PCR assay. The multiplex PCR relied on a mix of 60 forward primers for TCR Vbeta segments and 13 reverse primers for TCR Jbeta segments. The CDR3 region of rearranged TCR beta genes was amplified from genomic DNA with a multiplex PCR assay. Amplified TCR beta libraries were sequenced as 87-base-pair reads on the Illumina HiSeq System. The authors' pipeline ran thus. Across the 500 to 700 repertoires, a later analysis counted around 80 million unique TCR beta chains, some 11 million of which were shared by at least two donors. A nearest-neighbor algorithm error-corrected the raw reads and collapsed the reads into unique sequences, merging closely related sequences to remove PCR and sequencing errors. CDR3 sequences were aligned to IMGT reference sequences to assign V, D and J gene segments. For a sequence to be retained, at least a six-nucleotide match to both a V gene segment and a J gene segment was required. A rearrangement counted as productive if the CDR3 had no stop codons and remained in frame with V and J, and every other rearrangement counted as non-productive. CDR3 was defined according to IMGT convention as the region running from the second conserved V-encoded cysteine to the conserved J-encoded phenylalanine. Sequences without an unambiguous match to a single V gene segment were excluded from the earlier analysis of almost 600 of the donors. In an earlier analysis of some 590 of the donors, V segments were called functional above 56.7% productive rearrangements and were called segregating when the between-donor standard deviation exceeded 5%. To diagnose cytomegalovirus status from the catalog of TCR beta chain sequences, a statistical classification framework was built. In a later analysis, V and J genes were assigned by comparing TCR nucleotide sequences against IMGT/GENE-DB human TR gene sequences. The TCRdist pipeline was used in a later analysis to assign CDR3 sequences and most-parsimonious VDJ recombination scenarios. In a later analysis, each TCR beta chain was defined by its CDR3 amino acid sequence together with its V-gene family, and reads lacking a unique V-gene family were excluded. To address suspected cross-contamination and a sequencing artifact, a later analysis removed some 620 highly shared, low-generation-probability nucleotide sequences. In a later analysis, a clonal expansion index for each public chain was calculated from normalized within-repertoire ranks of inferred template counts. A later analysis computed generation probabilities with a VDJ recombination model fitted to out-of-frame rearrangements, and checked the results against IGoR. Hypergeometric tests were used in a later analysis to score TCR-TCR, TCR-HLA and TCR-CMV co-occurrence, with a repertoire-size bias correction applied to the TCR pairs. In a later analysis, false discovery rates were estimated by permuting HLA or CMV assignments 20 times. In a later analysis, co-occurring TCRs were grouped using DBSCAN, with TCRdist sequence similarity added in when clustering inside HLA-allele-positive subsets. Repertoires with fewer than 30,000 or more than 120,000 public chains were left out of co-occurrence clustering, as were a few repertoires with anomalous nucleotide sharing. TCRdb re-hosts the immuneACCESS table, in-frame sequences only. Its copies lack some clones; in the studies checked, an unresolved V gene accounts for under half of them, and the cause for the rest is not known. V, J and clone size were drawn from that table, and D and trimming were deduced from the DNA. Present in this sample are roughly 100,000 clones, around 73% of which were seen just once. The top ten clonotypes cover 0.76% of the sample.

On this clone: There is no known antigen for this receptor. Per-nucleotide qualities are absent, and no much larger clonotype sits a single base away.

CDR1 and CDR2 (SNHLY, FYNNEI) derive from the germline V gene. From cysteine to phenylalanine, the CDR3 is 17 amino acids long. The retained sequence is limited to the CDR3, 51 bases, with the frame set at the first base. From V the trimming removes 4 bases and from J it removes 8 bases, while the gene matches leave 14 bases of the junction unaccounted for. The chain is assembled from TRBV2 and TRBJ1-4; 9 bases in the middle match TRBD1. The source material was PBMCs. This receptor was taken from a woman aged 55-70 years in good health and CMV-seronegative. The CDR3 reads CASSGRDRAAAGEKLFF. The sequenced DNA is TGTGCCAGCAGTGGCCGGGACAGGGCCGCAGCAGGGGAAAAACTGTTTTTT.